The 17 T cell receptor beta chains in this list originate from one sample, sequenced in a study of T-cell reconstitution after alpha-beta-depleted transplantation in children. Unique molecular identifiers tagged the TCRbeta library. TCRdb called the PCR reads again in MiXCR, with one record for every CDR3 protein. The sample contains around 200,000 distinct CDR3 sequences, about 11% of which appear only once. The sample here was PBMCs, taken before TCRalphabeta/CD19-depleted stem cell transplant. Source of these receptors: a child younger than two with acute myeloid leukemia, due to receive a stem cell transplant.

This clonotype appeared many times. The CDR3 loop reads CSARGWASEAFF. The CDR3 nucleotides read TGCAGTGCTAGAGGTTGGGCGAGTGAAGCTTTCTTT. The chain couples TRBV20-1 to TRBJ1-1; D not resolved. There are 12 residues in the CDR3. The V end lost 1 base, the J end lost 7 bases, and 10 bases lay between the germline ends. Looked up from germline, CDR1 is DFQATT and CDR2 is SNEGSKA (reference sequence).

The sample holds many counts of this clonotype. This chain links TRBV20-1 with TRBJ2-1; D perhaps matches TRBD2 (6 bases). Germline CDR1 is DFQATT and CDR2 is SNEGSKA (reference sequence). There are 15 residues in the CDR3. V dropped 6 bases and J dropped 8 bases, with 23 bases sitting between them. CDR3 DNA: TGCAGTGCCTCCCGTGGGACTTCCCAGGGTCATGAGCAGTTCTTC. Translating it yields CSASRGTSQGHEQFF.

This clonotype was observed many times. The genes are TRBV20-1 and TRBJ1-4, with TRBD1 matching over 8 bases. Per the germline V gene, CDR1 is DFQATT and CDR2 is SNEGSKA (reference sequence). The CDR3 has 11 residues. V was pared by 5 bases and J by 8 bases, with 1 base of the junction left unmatched. The CDR3 nucleotides are TGCAGTGCTCACAGGGGGGAAAAACTGTTTTTT. Protein: CSAHRGEKLFF.

This clonotype was seen repeatedly, ten times or more. The chain employs TRBV7-9 and TRBJ2-1; D is undetermined. The CDR3 is made up of 12 amino acids. Germline V gene sequence: CDR1 SEHNR, CDR2 FQNEAQ (reference sequence). V was trimmed by 1 base and J by 9 bases, leaving 7 bases between them. The CDR3 loop is CASSLVLGEQFF. CDR3 nucleotide sequence: TGTGCCAGCAGCTTAGTACTGGGTGAGCAGTTCTTC.

This sequence joins TRBV4-2 and TRBJ2-7; D may be TRBD2 (5 bases). The CDR3 is 13 amino acids. V lost 4 bases and J lost 6, with 13 bases in between. Germline assignment: CDR1 LGHNA and CDR2 YNFKEQ. In DNA form, the CDR3 reads TGTGCCAGCAGCCCTGGACTCCCCTGCGAGCAGTACTTC. Encoded protein: CASSPGLPCEQYF.

This chain joins TRBV5-1 and TRBJ1-1; D may be TRBD1 (6 bases). The ends were cut back, 3 bases at V and 3 bases at J, with 12 bases in the middle. Germline CDR1 is SGHRS and CDR2 is YFSETQ. The CDR3 runs to 14 residues. The CDR3: CASSSGTPYTEAFF. The CDR3 nucleotides are TGCGCCAGCAGCTCAGGGACACCTTACACTGAAGCTTTCTTT. The whole variable domain, remainder taken from reference TRBV5-1 and TRBJ1-1, is KAGVTQTPRYLIKTRGQQVTLSCSPISGHRSVSWYQQTPGQGLQFLFEYFSETQRNKGNFPGRFSGRQFSNSRSEMNVSTLELGDSALYLCASSSGTPYTEAFFGQGTRLTVV.

This clonotype was found many times. The chain recombines TRBV18 with TRBJ1-2; D uncertain. Trimming removed 0 bases from V and 7 bases from J, with 6 bases in between. The germline gives CDR1 KGHSH, CDR2 LQKENI. CDR3 length: 12 residues. The CDR3 DNA reads as TGTGCCAGCTCACCACCAGAAGGTGGCTACACCTTC. It codes for CASSPPEGGYTF.

This clonotype showed up many times. The chain couples TRBV12-3 or TRBV12-4 to TRBJ2-1, with 9 bases identical to TRBD1. The CDR3 contains 17 residues. Trimming removed 2 bases from V and 2 bases from J; junction bases left unmatched: 7. The CDR3, as DNA: TGTGCCAGCAGTTTAAGCGCGGGACAGGGAACCTACAATGAGCAGTTCTTC. This encodes CASSLSAGQGTYNEQFF.

This clonotype was counted only a few times. V is TRBV30 and J is TRBJ1-2, with D perhaps matching TRBD1 (5 bases). This CDR3 has 11 residues. Trimming took off 3 bases at V and 8 bases at J, with 10 bases between the two ends. Germline V gives CDR1 GTSNPN, CDR2 SVGIG (reference sequence). The CDR3, as DNA: TGTGCCTGGAGAGCTAGGGGAGGCTACACCTTC. Residues: CAWRARGGYTF.

The V gene is TRBV11-2, the J gene TRBJ2-1; D remains unclear. The CDR3 is 19 residues long. CDR1 is SGHAT and CDR2 is FQNNGV in the germline V gene. Trimming removed 0 bases from V and 5 bases from J, with 23 bases in between. CDR3 bases: TGTGCCAGCAGCTTAGAGGAGATCGCCCCGCTTGGTGCCGACAATGAGCAGTTCTTC. It is translated as CASSLEEIAPLGADNEQFF.

This clonotype came up many times. The chain links TRBV7-6 to TRBJ2-1; 11 nucleotides line up with TRBD2. This CDR3 has 15 amino acids. Unmatched junction bases numbered 9, after V lost 5 bases and J lost 9 bases. Germline V lookup: CDR1 SGHVS, CDR2 FNYEAQ. The CDR3 protein is CASSNTSGSGAEQFF. Written as DNA, the CDR3 is TGTGCCAGCAGCAACACTAGCGGGAGTGGGGCTGAGCAGTTCTTC.

This clonotype has at least ten counts. The V call is TRBV7-2, the J call TRBJ2-1; 7 bases align to TRBD2. J gave up 0 bases and V 6 bases, and 5 bases lay outside the gene matches. The CDR3 has 15 amino acids. Germline V gene sequence: CDR1 SGHTA, CDR2 FQGNSA. CDR3 nucleotides: TGTGCCAGCAGAATGCTAGCGGCCTCCTACAATGAGCAGTTCTTC. Its protein product is CASRMLAASYNEQFF.

The sample holds many counts of this clonotype. V gene TRBV5-1 combines with J gene TRBJ2-3; 9 bases agree with TRBD1. CDR1 is SGHRS and CDR2 is YFSETQ in the germline V gene. The CDR3 spans 15 residues. Unmatched junction bases numbered 11, after V lost 7 bases and J lost 5 bases. The CDR3, as DNA: TGCGCCAGCGGCCCGACAGGGGGAAAGGGAGATACGCAGTATTTT. It translates to CASGPTGGKGDTQYF.

This clonotype was counted ten times or more. This chain connects TRBV14 to TRBJ2-5; TRBD2 agrees at 13 bases. From germline, CDR1 is SGHDN and CDR2 FVKESK. Unmatched junction bases numbered 4, after V lost 4 bases and J lost 2 bases. The CDR3 has 16 amino acids. CDR3 loop: CASSPRLAGGQETQYF. The CDR3 bases are TGTGCCAGCAGCCCCCGACTAGCGGGAGGACAAGAGACCCAGTACTTC.

This clonotype has only a few counts. This chain joins TRBV18 and TRBJ2-7; D call uncertain. This CDR3 comprises 12 residues. V was clipped by 6 bases and J by 3 bases, with 9 bases between them. Germline V gives CDR1 KGHSH, CDR2 LQKENI. The CDR3 DNA sequence: TGTGCCAGCTCCGGAGTACACTACGAGCAGTACTTC. Translating gives CASSGVHYEQYF. Full variable domain (rest looked up from reference TRBV18 and TRBJ2-7): NAGVMQNPRHLVRRRGQEARLRCSPMKGHSHVYWYRQLPEEGLKFMVYLQKENIIDESGMPKERFSAEFPKEGPSILRIQQVVRGDSAAYFCASSGVHYEQYFGPGTRLTVT.

This clonotype was detected ten times or more. The genes are TRBV5-1 and TRBJ1-4, with 10 positions matching TRBD1. The CDR3 loop spans 15 amino acids. In germline, CDR1 is SGHRS, CDR2 YFSETQ. The trim removed 4 bases at V and 8 bases at J, leaving 8 bases unmatched. The CDR3 reads CASSLATGGGEKLFF. The CDR3 region has the DNA TGCGCCAGCAGCCTCGCGACAGGGGGCGGAGAAAAACTGTTTTTT.

This clonotype was recorded many times. The chain links TRBV7-8 to TRBJ2-2; D is perhaps TRBD2 (6 bases). The CDR3 is 13 amino acids. Trimming removed 2 bases from V and 6 bases from J, with 7 bases in between. CDR1 and CDR2 (germline): SGHVS, FQNEAQ. The CDR3 region is CASSLRRAGELFF. The CDR3 coding sequence is TGTGCCAGCAGCTTACGGAGGGCCGGGGAGCTGTTTTTT.